Presented here are 25 T cell receptor beta chains from one specimen sequenced in a study of T and B cells in COVID-19 patients. Each TRB amplification used roughly 220-550 ng of genomic DNA from blood. BIOMED2 TRB-A/B primer pools were used in multiplex TRB PCR. From the multiplex PCR reads, TCRdb called clonotypes with MiXCR, one entry per CDR3 protein. The sample consists of approximately 2,500 distinct CDR3 sequences, roughly a quarter of them appearing once. Sequencing was carried out using blood. The receptors derive from a human donor with active COVID-19.

By its share, this clonotype is medium-sized. The chain has TRBV15 and TRBJ2-1, with TRBD1 matching 8 bases. V shed 4 bases and J 5 bases; nucleotides not matched to a gene: 4. Per the germline V gene, CDR1 is LNHNV and CDR2 is YYDKDF (reference sequence). This CDR3 is built from 14 residues. The CDR3 coding sequence is TGTGCCACCAGCACCCCGGGACAGGACAATGAGCAGTTCTTC. Residues: CATSTPGQDNEQFF.

The chain couples TRBV20-1 to TRBJ1-1; D not resolved. Germline V gene lookup returns CDR1 DFQATT and CDR2 SNEGSKA (reference sequence). The CDR3 totals 14 residues. Trimming took off 4 bases at V and 0 bases at J, with 12 bases between the two ends. The chain's CDR3 is CSATLGSMNTEAFF. CDR3 bases: TGCAGTGCTACTCTCGGTAGTATGAACACTGAAGCTTTCTTT.

This clonotype was found a few times. The gene calls are TRBV7-9 and TRBJ2-7, with D possibly being TRBD2 (6 bases). V lost 2 bases and J 0 bases, leaving 11 bases between the germline ends. From germline, CDR1 is SEHNR and CDR2 FQNEAQ (reference sequence). The CDR3 length is 15 residues. CDR3 loop: CASSLPGTFSYEQYF. Here the CDR3 DNA reads TGTGCCAGCAGCTTACCAGGGACTTTCTCCTACGAGCAGTACTTC.

By frequency in the sample, this clonotype is medium-sized. The chain recombines TRBV18 with TRBJ2-2; D call uncertain. CDR1 and CDR2 (germline): KGHSH, LQKENI. The CDR3 extends over 16 amino acids. The germline V and J ends were trimmed by 3 bases and 0 bases, with 11 bases remaining between them. The CDR3 here is CASSPSRPPNTGELFF. The CDR3 coding sequence is TGTGCCAGCTCACCGTCCCGTCCCCCGAACACCGGGGAGCTGTTTTTT.

With respect to this clonotype: A much larger clone lies a single base off, so this may be a read error. This chain links TRBV5-6 with TRBJ2-1; D remains unclear. The germline gives CDR1 SGHDT, CDR2 YYEEEE. This CDR3 contains 12 residues. The CDR3 DNA follows: TGTGCCAGCAGCTTGGGGGTAAATGAGCATTTCTTC. The encoded protein is CASSLGVNEHFF.

This chain uses TRBV25-1 with TRBJ2-5; unclear D gene. The CDR3 is 13 residues long. V was clipped by 5 bases and J by 2 bases, with 9 bases between them. Germline lookup yields CDR1 MGHDK and CDR2 SYGVNS. In DNA form, the CDR3 reads TGTGCCAGCAGTTACAGCAAGCAAGAGACCCAGTACTTC. Protein: CASSYSKQETQYF.

The chain employs TRBV20-1 and TRBJ2-7; D remains ambiguous. Germline V lookup: CDR1 DFQATT, CDR2 SNEGSKA (reference sequence). The CDR3 covers 11 residues. Trimming removed 5 bases from V and 3 bases from J, with 8 bases in between. The CDR3 here is CSAGPGYEQYF. The DNA of the CDR3 is TGCAGTGCTGGACCGGGCTACGAGCAGTACTTC.

The chain combines TRBV20-1 with TRBJ2-1; 9 bases match TRBD2. The germline V gene encodes CDR1 DFQATT and CDR2 SNEGSKA (reference sequence). The CDR3 is 16 amino acids. The ends lost 1 base at V and 6 bases at J; junction bases unmatched: 10. The CDR3 is CSARGGGLAGTNEQFF. CDR3 coding DNA: TGCAGTGCTAGAGGGGGAGGTCTAGCGGGAACCAATGAGCAGTTCTTC.

In DNA form, the CDR3 reads TGCAGTGCTAGAGGCGCGGGACTAGCGGGGACCTACGAGCAGTACTTC. This codes for CSARGAGLAGTYEQYF. The chain uses TRBV20-1 and TRBJ2-7; 13 positions match TRBD2. Trimming took 1 base from V and 2 from J; bases not matched to a gene: 5. Germline V gene sequence: CDR1 DFQATT, CDR2 SNEGSKA (reference sequence). The CDR3 covers 16 residues.

This chain joins TRBV6-1 and TRBJ2-5, with D possibly called TRBD1 or TRBD2 (5 bases each). This CDR3 is built from 15 residues. The V and J ends lost 6 bases and 7 bases respectively, with 21 bases between them. CDR1 is MNHNS and CDR2 is SASEGT in the germline V gene. CDR3 sequence reads: CASRSLGVGGRTQYF. The CDR3, as DNA: TGTGCCAGCAGGTCCCTGGGGGTGGGCGGACGGACCCAGTACTTC.

This clonotype is judged medium-sized (0.01 to 0.1%). The chain combines TRBV29-1 with TRBJ2-2, with a tentative D call TRBD1 (6 bases). Germline CDR1 and CDR2: SQVTM and ANQGSEA. CDR3 length: 15 residues. Deletions cut 4 bases from V and 0 bases from J, with 12 bases between. CDR3 residues: CSVVLGDTNTGELFF. CDR3 in DNA: TGCAGCGTTGTATTGGGGGACACGAACACCGGGGAGCTGTTTTTT.

In its sample, this clonotype ranks as medium-sized. The chain joins TRBV12-3 or TRBV12-4 to TRBJ2-1; D gene unclear. The CDR3 covers 14 residues. V shed 6 bases and J shed 0 bases, with 9 bases lying between them. The CDR3: CASRLGPSYNEQFF. CDR3 nucleotides: TGTGCCAGCAGGCTAGGTCCCTCCTACAATGAGCAGTTCTTC.

The chain is built from TRBV19 and TRBJ2-2; D gene ambiguous. The CDR3 is 15 residues long. V was trimmed by 9 bases and J by 0 bases, leaving 14 bases between them. Germline-derived CDR1 and CDR2 are LNHDA and SQIVND (reference sequence). Written as DNA, the CDR3 is TGTGCCAGCAGCTTGGCCGCTACGAACACCGGGGAGCTGTTTTTT. Protein sequence: CASSLAATNTGELFF.

The rearrangement joins TRBV10-3 to TRBJ2-7; TRBD1 aligns across 10 bases. Germline-derived CDR1 and CDR2 are ENHRY and SYGVKD. Trimming at V came to 10 bases and at J to 5 bases, leaving 8 bases not matched to a gene. The CDR3 covers 13 residues. The CDR3 region is CASSWTGGNEQYF. The CDR3 coding sequence is TGTGCCAGCAGCTGGACAGGGGGAAACGAGCAGTACTTC.

In its sample, this clonotype is medium-sized (0.01 to 0.1%). In DNA form, the CDR3 reads TGTGCCAGCTGGGAAGGGGTGGCGAACACTGAAGCTTTCTTT. Its protein is CASWEGVANTEAFF. The chain couples TRBV19 to TRBJ1-1; D is perhaps TRBD1 (5 bases). Germline V gene data show CDR1 as LNHDA and CDR2 as SQIVND (reference sequence). V lost 9 bases and J 1 base, leaving 15 bases between the germline ends. The CDR3 spans 14 residues.

The chain links TRBV4-3 to TRBJ2-2; TRBD2 matches 7 bases. Germline V gene sequence: CDR1 LGHNA, CDR2 YSLEER. With 1 base clipped from V and 1 base from J, the junction kept 3 bases outside the gene matches. The length of the CDR3 is 16 residues. CDR3 sequence: CASSQGLAVNTGELFF. The CDR3 region has the DNA TGCGCCAGCAGCCAAGGGCTAGCGGTGAACACCGGGGAGCTGTTTTTT.

This clonotype came up a few times. The V call is TRBV4-3, the J call TRBJ2-2; D unclear. The V gene's germline CDR1 is LGHNA and CDR2 YSLEER. V was pared by 0 bases and J by 2 bases, with 1 base between. The CDR3 consists of 13 residues. CDR3 loop: CASSQDNTGELFF. The CDR3 bases are TGCGCCAGCAGCCAAGATAACACCGGGGAGCTGTTTTTT.

Relative to its sample, this clonotype is medium-sized. The chain couples TRBV5-4 to TRBJ2-2, with D possibly TRBD1 on 6 matching bases. The CDR3 consists of 14 residues. The V end was cut by 3 bases, the J end by 7 bases, with 13 bases between. Germline V CDR1 and CDR2: SGHNT, YYREEE (reference sequence). The CDR3 DNA follows: TGTGCCAGCAGCTCAGGGGCCCCCGACGGGGAGCTGTTTTTT. Translated: CASSSGAPDGELFF.

This clonotype was picked up many times. The V gene is TRBV30, the J gene TRBJ1-2; D is uncertain. Germline values: CDR1 GTSNPN, CDR2 SVGIG (reference sequence). The V end lost 0 bases, the J end lost 5 bases, and 4 bases lay between the germline ends. This CDR3 has 11 residues. The CDR3: CAWSVGYGYTF. The CDR3 region has the DNA TGTGCCTGGAGTGTAGGGTATGGCTACACCTTC.

This clonotype was recorded at least ten times. This rearrangement joins TRBV5-5 to TRBJ2-5, with 10 bases aligning to TRBD1. Germline CDR1 reads SGHKS; CDR2 reads YYEKEE (reference sequence). This CDR3 spans 17 amino acids. V was clipped by 4 bases and J by 4 bases; unmatched bases: 13. For the CDR3, the DNA is TGTGCCAGCAGCCCCTCGACAGGGGGCGCCGTGGGAGAGACCCAGTACTTC. Protein sequence: CASSPSTGGAVGETQYF. Combining the CDR3 with reference TRBV5-5 and TRBJ2-5 gives the whole variable domain DAGVTQSPTHLIKTRGQQVTLRCSPISGHKSVSWYQQVLGQGPQFIFQYYEKEERGRGNFPDRFSARQFPNYSSELNVNALLLGDSALYLCASSPSTGGAVGETQYFGPGTRLLVL.

V is TRBV10-3 and J is TRBJ2-1, with 10 bases lining up with TRBD1. The CDR3 is 15 amino acids. V dropped 0 bases and J dropped 5; count of bases not matched to a gene: 1. Germline V gene data show CDR1 as ENHRY and CDR2 as SYGVKD. CDR3 in amino acids: CAISESGTGDNEQFF. The CDR3 nucleotides are TGTGCCATCAGTGAGTCGGGGACAGGGGACAATGAGCAGTTCTTC.

This clonotype was counted ten times or more. The genes are TRBV6-2 or TRBV6-3 and TRBJ2-6, with D tentatively TRBD2 (6 bases). The CDR3 extends over 16 amino acids. Germline CDR1 reads MNHEY; CDR2 reads SVGEGT. V lost 0 bases and J lost 4, with 10 bases in between. The CDR3 sequence: CASSYSGRSGANVLTF. Here the CDR3 DNA reads TGTGCCAGCAGTTACTCGGGGAGGTCCGGGGCCAACGTCCTGACTTTC.

This rearrangement joins TRBV15 to TRBJ2-7; D remains unclear. CDR1 LNHNV and CDR2 YYDKDF come from the germline V gene (reference sequence). This CDR3 comprises 13 residues. Between the trimmed V and J ends, which lost 9 bases and 7 bases, there was a span of 19 bases. For the CDR3, the DNA is TGTGCCACATCAATCACAGAGCGCCGGGAGCAGTACTTC. Its translation is CATSITERREQYF.

This clonotype was seen a few times. The CDR3 DNA reads as TGTGCCAGCAGTACCCACAGGGGGAGCAATCAGCCCCAGCATTTT. As protein: CASSTHRGSNQPQHF. The chain employs TRBV6-5 and TRBJ1-5, with 8 positions matching TRBD1. The CDR3 length is 15 residues. With V trimmed by 5 bases and J by 1 base, 4 bases remained unmatched. Germline V gene sequence: CDR1 MNHEY, CDR2 SVGAGI.

By proportion, this clonotype is medium-sized. The chain combines TRBV30 with TRBJ2-2, with 7 bases matching TRBD1. The CDR3 is made up of 14 amino acids. The V segment lost 1 base and the J segment 1 base; nucleotides outside the gene matches: 0. CDR1 is GTSNPN, CDR2 SVGIG, per germline (reference sequence). CDR3 nucleotides: TGTGCCTGGAGTGGACAGGGGAACACCGGGGAGCTGTTTTTT. It codes for CAWSGQGNTGELFF.